The T cell receptor (beta chain) described here comes from a study of control samples from healthy donors and cancer patients. From germline, CDR1 is SGHTS and CDR2 YDEGEE. CDR3 size: 16 residues. The V and J ends lost 4 bases and 5 bases respectively, with 19 bases between them. Assay: immunoSEQ multiplex PCR; the TCRdb copy retains only in-frame clones and omits some. The data hold about 100,000 clones, with about 92% observed a single time. This clone was seen only once. Sequenced: blood. The gene calls are TRBV5-8 and TRBJ2-1, with D unresolved. The clonotype comes from a man between 18 and 29 years old in good health. The CDR3 reads CASSHPPLSWHNEQFF. The CDR3, as DNA: TGTGCCAGCAGCCACCCTCCCCTTTCGTGGCACAATGAGCAGTTCTTC. The full variable domain, its missing parts supplied by reference TRBV5-8 and TRBJ2-1, is EAGVTQSPTHLIKTRGQQATLRCSPISGHTSVYWYQQALGLGLQFLLWYDEGEERNRGNFPPRFSGRQFPNYSSELNVNALELEDSALYLCASSHPPLSWHNEQFFGPGTRLTVL.